This T cell receptor (beta chain) emerged from a study of Ad26.COV2.S vaccination and SARS-CoV-2 variants. Study at large: Trial arm assignment for the donor was COV1001 Ad26.COV2.S.

Produced via immunoSEQ multiplex PCR; TCRdb's table is partial and in-frame only. The profile shows over 250,000 clones, 70% to 90% of them singletons. Treatment given: 15 to 20 received Ad26.COV2.S at low or high dose, single or two shots; about 5 received placebo; per-sample allocation not given. The samples were gathered on day 63 after the first injection of vaccine or placebo. An adult of 18-55 years in Boston served as donor. The CDR3 extends over 12 amino acids. Germline V CDR1 and CDR2: GTSNPN, SVGIG (reference sequence). V was cut by 2 bases and J by 8 bases, with 12 bases left in between. This receptor was obtained from a person aged 18-60 years who received the Ad26.COV2.S COVID-19 vaccine or a placebo. The material sequenced was peripheral blood, taken in a trial of Ad26.COV2.S vaccine versus placebo. The chain has TRBV30 and TRBJ1-2; unclear D gene. The CDR3 reads CAWSSHLLGYTF. Written as DNA, the CDR3 is TGTGCCTGGAGTTCCCACCTTCTCGGCTACACCTTC.